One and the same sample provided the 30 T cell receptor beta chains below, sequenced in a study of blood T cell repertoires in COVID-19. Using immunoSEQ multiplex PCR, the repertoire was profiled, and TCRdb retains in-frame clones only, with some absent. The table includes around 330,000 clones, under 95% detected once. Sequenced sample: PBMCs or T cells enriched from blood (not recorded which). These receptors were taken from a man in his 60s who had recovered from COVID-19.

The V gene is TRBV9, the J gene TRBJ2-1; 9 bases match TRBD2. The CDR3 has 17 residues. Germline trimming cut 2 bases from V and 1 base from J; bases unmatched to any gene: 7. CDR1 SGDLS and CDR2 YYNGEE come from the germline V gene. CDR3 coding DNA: TGTGCCAGCAGCGTTTATTACGCGGGAGGGTCCTACAATGAGCAGTTCTTC. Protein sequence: CASSVYYAGGSYNEQFF.

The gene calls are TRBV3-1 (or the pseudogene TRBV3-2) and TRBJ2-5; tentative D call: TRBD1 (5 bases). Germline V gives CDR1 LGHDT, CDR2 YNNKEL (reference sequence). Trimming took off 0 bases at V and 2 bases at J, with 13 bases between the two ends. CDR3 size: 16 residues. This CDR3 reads CASSQDAMGPQETQYF. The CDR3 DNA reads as TGTGCCAGCAGCCAAGACGCGATGGGGCCTCAAGAGACCCAGTACTTC.

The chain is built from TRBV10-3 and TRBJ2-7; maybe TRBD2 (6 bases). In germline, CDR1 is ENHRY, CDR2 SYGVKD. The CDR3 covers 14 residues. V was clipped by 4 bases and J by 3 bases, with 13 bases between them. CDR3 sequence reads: CAISGGVTSYEQYF. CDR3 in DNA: TGTGCCATCAGTGGGGGGGTCACGAGCTACGAGCAGTACTTC.

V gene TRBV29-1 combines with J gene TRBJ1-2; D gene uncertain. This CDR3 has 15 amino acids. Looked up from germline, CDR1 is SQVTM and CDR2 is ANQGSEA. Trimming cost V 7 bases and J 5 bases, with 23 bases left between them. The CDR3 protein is CSASIDSGRIYGYTF. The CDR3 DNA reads TGCAGCGCAAGCATAGATTCTGGTCGTATATATGGCTACACCTTC.

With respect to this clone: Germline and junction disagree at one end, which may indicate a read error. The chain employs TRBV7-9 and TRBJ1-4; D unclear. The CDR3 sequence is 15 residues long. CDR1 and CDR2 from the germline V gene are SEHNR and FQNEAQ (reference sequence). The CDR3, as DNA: TGTGCCAGCAGTTTAGGGCTTGGAACTAATGAAAAACTGTTTTTT. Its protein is CASSLGLGTNEKLFF.

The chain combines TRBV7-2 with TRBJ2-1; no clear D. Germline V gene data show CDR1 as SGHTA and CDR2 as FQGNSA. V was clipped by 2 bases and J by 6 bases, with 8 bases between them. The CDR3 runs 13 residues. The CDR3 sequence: CASSLWATNEQFF. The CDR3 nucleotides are TGTGCCAGCAGCTTATGGGCTACCAATGAGCAGTTCTTC.

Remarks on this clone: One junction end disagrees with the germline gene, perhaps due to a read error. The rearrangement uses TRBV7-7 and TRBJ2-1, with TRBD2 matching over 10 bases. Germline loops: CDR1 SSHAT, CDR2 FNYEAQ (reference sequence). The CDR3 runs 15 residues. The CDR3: CASSLAGASYNEQFF. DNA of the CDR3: TGTGCTAGCAGCCTAGCGGGGGCCTCCTACAATGAGCAGTTCTTC.

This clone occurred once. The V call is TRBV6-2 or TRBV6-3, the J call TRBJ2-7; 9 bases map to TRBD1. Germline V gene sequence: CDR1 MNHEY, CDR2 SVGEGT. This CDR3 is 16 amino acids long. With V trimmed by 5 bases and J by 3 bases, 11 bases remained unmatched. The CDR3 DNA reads TGTGCCAGCAGTCACAACAAGGGACAGGGAAACTACGAGCAGTACTTC. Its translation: CASSHNKGQGNYEQYF.

The CDR3 loop is CASSRTGTSSIIEFF. CDR3 nucleotides: TGTGCCAGTAGTCGAACCGGGACTAGCTCCATAATTGAGTTCTTC. J is TRBJ2-1 and V is TRBV19; 9 nucleotides align to TRBD2. CDR3 length: 15 amino acids. The J segment lost 14 bases and the V segment lost 5 bases, leaving 16 bases of the junction unmatched. Germline assignment: CDR1 LNHDA and CDR2 SQIVND (reference sequence).

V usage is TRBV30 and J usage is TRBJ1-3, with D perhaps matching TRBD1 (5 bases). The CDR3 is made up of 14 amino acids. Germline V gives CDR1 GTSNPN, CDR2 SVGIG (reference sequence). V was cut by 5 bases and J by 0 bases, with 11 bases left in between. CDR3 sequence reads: CAWGRQLSGNTIYF. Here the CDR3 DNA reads TGTGCCTGGGGGAGACAGCTCTCTGGAAACACCATATATTTT.

The CDR3 protein is CASSPFQGKPEAFF. The CDR3 nucleotides read TGTGCCAGCTCACCATTTCAGGGGAAACCTGAAGCTTTCTTT. V gene TRBV18 combines with J gene TRBJ1-1; the D gene is possibly TRBD1 (6 bases). This CDR3 has 14 amino acids. From germline, CDR1 is KGHSH and CDR2 LQKENI. V lost 2 bases, J lost 6 bases, and 13 bases lay in between.

CDR3 nucleotides: TGTGCCAGTACAGCCAGGCGAAGCTATGGCTACACCTTC. Its protein is CASTARRSYGYTF. The V call is TRBV19, the J call TRBJ1-2; unclear D gene. Germline CDR1 LNHDA, CDR2 SQIVND (reference sequence). V was shortened by 7 bases and J by 4 bases, with 13 bases between the two germline ends. This CDR3 is built from 13 residues.

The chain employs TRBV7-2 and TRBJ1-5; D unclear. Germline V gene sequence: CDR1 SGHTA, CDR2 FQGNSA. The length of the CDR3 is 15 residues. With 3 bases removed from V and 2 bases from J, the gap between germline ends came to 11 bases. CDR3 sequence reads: CASSLGLPGNQPQHF. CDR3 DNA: TGTGCCAGCAGCTTGGGCCTACCGGGCAATCAGCCCCAGCATTTT.

The CDR3 bases are TGTGCCAGCAGTGAAGCACGACAGGGGGCGCGTCAGCCCCAGCATTTT. Its translation is CASSEARQGARQPQHF. This chain connects TRBV6-1 to TRBJ1-5; 10 positions match TRBD1. Germline V lookup: CDR1 MNHNS, CDR2 SASEGT. The CDR3 is 16 amino acids. J lost 6 bases, V lost 0 bases, and 5 bases had no gene match.

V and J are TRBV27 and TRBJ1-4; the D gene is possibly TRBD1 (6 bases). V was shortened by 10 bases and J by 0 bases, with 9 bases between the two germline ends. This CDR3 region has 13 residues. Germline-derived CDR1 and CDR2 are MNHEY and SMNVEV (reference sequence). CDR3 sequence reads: CATRTATNEKLFF. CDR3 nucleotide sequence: TGTGCCACCAGGACAGCAACTAATGAAAAACTGTTTTTT.

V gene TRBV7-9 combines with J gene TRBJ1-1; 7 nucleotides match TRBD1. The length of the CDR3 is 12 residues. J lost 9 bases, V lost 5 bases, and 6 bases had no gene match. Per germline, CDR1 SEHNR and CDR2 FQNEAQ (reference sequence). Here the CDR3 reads CASSGRTGKAFF. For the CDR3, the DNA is TGTGCCAGCAGCGGCCGGACAGGCAAAGCTTTCTTT.

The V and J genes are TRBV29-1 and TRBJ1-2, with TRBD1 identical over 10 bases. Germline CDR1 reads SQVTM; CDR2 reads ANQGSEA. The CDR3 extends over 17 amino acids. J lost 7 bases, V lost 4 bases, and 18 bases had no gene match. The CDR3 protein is CSVADLPGQGLSPGYTF. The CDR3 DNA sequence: TGCAGCGTTGCCGATTTACCGGGACAGGGGTTGAGCCCTGGCTACACCTTC.

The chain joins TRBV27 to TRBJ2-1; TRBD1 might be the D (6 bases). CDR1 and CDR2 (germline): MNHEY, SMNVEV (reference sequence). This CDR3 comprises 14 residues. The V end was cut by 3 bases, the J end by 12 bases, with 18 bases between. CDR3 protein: CASSLIRDIDWQFF. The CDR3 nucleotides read TGTGCCAGCAGTTTGATCCGGGACATCGATTGGCAGTTCTTC.

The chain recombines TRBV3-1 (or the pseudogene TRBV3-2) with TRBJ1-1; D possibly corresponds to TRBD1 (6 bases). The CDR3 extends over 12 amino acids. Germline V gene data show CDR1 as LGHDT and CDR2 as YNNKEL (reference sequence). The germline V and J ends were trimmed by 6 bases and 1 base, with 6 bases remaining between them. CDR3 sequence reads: CASRTGNTEAFF. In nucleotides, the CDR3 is TGTGCCAGCAGGACAGGGAACACTGAAGCTTTCTTT.

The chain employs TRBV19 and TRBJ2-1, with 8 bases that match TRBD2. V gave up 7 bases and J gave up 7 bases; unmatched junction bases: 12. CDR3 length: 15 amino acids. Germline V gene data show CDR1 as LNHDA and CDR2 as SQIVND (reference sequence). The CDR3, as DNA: TGTGCCAGTATCCCCCCTGGGACTAGGCGGAATGAGCAGTTCTTC. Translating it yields CASIPPGTRRNEQFF.

The CDR3 here is CASRGDRSSYNEQFF. CDR3 bases: TGCGCCAGCAGGGGTGACAGGAGCTCCTACAATGAGCAGTTCTTC. The chain recombines TRBV10-2 with TRBJ2-1, with D possibly being TRBD1 (6 bases). The CDR3 spans 15 residues. CDR1 is WSHSY and CDR2 is SAAADI in the germline V gene. Trimming left V 6 bases short and J 0 bases short, with 12 bases between.

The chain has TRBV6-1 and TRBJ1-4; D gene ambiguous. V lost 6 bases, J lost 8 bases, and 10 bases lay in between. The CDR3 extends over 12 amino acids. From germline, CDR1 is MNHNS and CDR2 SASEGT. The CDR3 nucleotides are TGTGCCAGCAGCCAATCACGGGAAAAACTGTTTTTT. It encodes CASSQSREKLFF.

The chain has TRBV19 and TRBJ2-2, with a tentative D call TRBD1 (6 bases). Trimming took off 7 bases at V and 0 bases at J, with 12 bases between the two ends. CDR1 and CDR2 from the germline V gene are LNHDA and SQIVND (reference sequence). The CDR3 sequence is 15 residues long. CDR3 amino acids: CASKQRQANTGELFF. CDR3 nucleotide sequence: TGTGCCAGTAAACAACGACAGGCGAACACCGGGGAGCTGTTTTTT.

CDR3 sequence: CSVSELAGGNSYNEQFF. The CDR3 bases are TGCAGTGTCAGTGAACTAGCGGGAGGTAACTCCTACAATGAGCAGTTCTTC. The chain carries TRBV20-1 and TRBJ2-1; 12 bases fit TRBD2. Germline values: CDR1 DFQATT, CDR2 SNEGSKA (reference sequence). This CDR3 is 17 amino acids long. V was pared by 7 bases and J by 0 bases, with 10 bases of the junction left unmatched.

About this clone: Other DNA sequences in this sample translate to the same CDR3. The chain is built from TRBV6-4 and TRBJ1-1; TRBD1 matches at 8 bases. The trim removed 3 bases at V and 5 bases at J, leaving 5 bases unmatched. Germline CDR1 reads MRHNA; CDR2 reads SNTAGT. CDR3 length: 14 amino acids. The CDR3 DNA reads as TGTGCCAGCAGTGAAGGACAGGGAGGGACTGAAGCTTTCTTT. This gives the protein CASSEGQGGTEAFF.

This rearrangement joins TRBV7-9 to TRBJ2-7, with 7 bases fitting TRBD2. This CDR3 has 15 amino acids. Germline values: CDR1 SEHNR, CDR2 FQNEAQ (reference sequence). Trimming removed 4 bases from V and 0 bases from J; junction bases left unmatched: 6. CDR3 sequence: CASSSREASSYEQYF. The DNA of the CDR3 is TGTGCCAGCAGCTCCCGGGAGGCCAGCTCCTACGAGCAGTACTTC. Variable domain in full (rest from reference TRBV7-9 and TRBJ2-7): DTGVSQNPRHKITKRGQNVTFRCDPISEHNRLYWYRQTLGQGPEFLTYFQNEAQLEKSRLLSDRFSAERPKGSFSTLEIQRTEQGDSAMYLCASSSREASSYEQYFGPGTRLTVT.

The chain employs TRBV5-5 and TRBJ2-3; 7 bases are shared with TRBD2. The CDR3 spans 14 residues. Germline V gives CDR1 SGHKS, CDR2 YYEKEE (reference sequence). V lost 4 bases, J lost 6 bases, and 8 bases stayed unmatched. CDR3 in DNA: TGTGCCAGCAGCCCGGTGGCGGGGGTGGATACGCAGTATTTT. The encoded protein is CASSPVAGVDTQYF.

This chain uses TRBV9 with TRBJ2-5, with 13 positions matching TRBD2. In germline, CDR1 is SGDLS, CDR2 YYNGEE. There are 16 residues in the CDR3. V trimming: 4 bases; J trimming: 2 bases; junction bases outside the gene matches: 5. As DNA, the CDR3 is TGTGCCAGCAGCTCAGGACTAGCGGGGGAACAAGAGACCCAGTACTTC. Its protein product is CASSSGLAGEQETQYF. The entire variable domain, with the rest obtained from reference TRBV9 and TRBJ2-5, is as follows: DSGVTQTPKHLITATGQRVTLRCSPRSGDLSVYWYQQSLDQGLQFLIQYYNGEERAKGNILERFSAQQFPDLHSELNLSSLELGDSALYFCASSSGLAGEQETQYFGPGTRLLVL.

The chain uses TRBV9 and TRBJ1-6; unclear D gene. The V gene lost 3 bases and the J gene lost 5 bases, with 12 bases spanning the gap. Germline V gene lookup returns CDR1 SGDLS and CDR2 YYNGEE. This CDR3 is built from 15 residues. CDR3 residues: CASSAPGRDNSPLHF. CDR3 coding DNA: TGTGCCAGCAGCGCCCCCGGGAGAGATAATTCACCCCTCCACTTT.

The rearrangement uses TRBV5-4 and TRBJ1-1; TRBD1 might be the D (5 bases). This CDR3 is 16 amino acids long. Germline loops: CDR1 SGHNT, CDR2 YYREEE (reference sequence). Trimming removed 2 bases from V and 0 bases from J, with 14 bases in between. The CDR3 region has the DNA TGTGCCAGCAGCTTTGTCCGGGGGTCGATGAACACTGAAGCTTTCTTT. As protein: CASSFVRGSMNTEAFF.